The rows below give T cell receptor beta chains drawn from one sample of a study of shared clonotypes between healthy human individuals. Profiled with immunoSEQ multiplex PCR; TCRdb holds only in-frame clones, not every one. The sample comprises about 1.5 million clones, approximately 98% of which are singletons, and 0.4% to 0.55% rests with the top ten. The specimen was naive CD4+ T cells sorted from blood. The receptor set was obtained from a man aged 25 to 40 in good health. Each CDR3 is given with its conserved first and last residue. Each record gives: D gene, clone size, V gene, J gene, CDR3 DNA, CDR3 protein. A D gene is named only where the DNA matches it firmly. Clone size appears in some rows only: once, few, many, or a class for an expanded clone.

d_gene: NA
abundance: NA
v_gene: TRBV5-1
j_gene: TRBJ2-7
CDR3nt: TGCGCCAGCACCCCCGAGCAGTACTTC
CDR3aa: CASTPEQYF

d_gene: NA
abundance: NA
v_gene: TRBV7-2
j_gene: TRBJ1-4
CDR3nt: TGTGCCAGCAGCCGGTTGAAGGGGGAAAAACTGTTTTTT
CDR3aa: CASSRLKGEKLFF

d_gene: NA
abundance: NA
v_gene: TRBV13
j_gene: TRBJ2-7
CDR3nt: TGTGCCAGCAGCTCCTCCCCTACCGAGGGGGGCGAGACCTACGAGCAGTACTTC
CDR3aa: CASSSSPTEGGETYEQYF

d_gene: NA
abundance: NA
v_gene: TRBV19
j_gene: TRBJ2-3
CDR3nt: TGTGCCAGTAGTATGGGAGCCCGGCAAGATACGCAGTATTTT
CDR3aa: CASSMGARQDTQYF

d_gene: TRBD2
abundance: NA
v_gene: TRBV28
j_gene: TRBJ2-7
CDR3nt: TGTGCCAGCAGTTCGGGACTAAGGGCCTACGAGCAGTACTTC
CDR3aa: CASSSGLRAYEQYF

d_gene: NA
abundance: NA
v_gene: TRBV4-1
j_gene: TRBJ2-1
CDR3nt: TGCGCCAGCAGCCAAGAATGGGGGACACGGGCCCTTTACAATGAGCAGTTCTTC
CDR3aa: CASSQEWGTRALYNEQFF

d_gene: TRBD2
abundance: NA
v_gene: TRBV11-1
j_gene: TRBJ2-1
CDR3nt: TGTGCCAGCGGGACTAGCGCATACAATGAGCAGTTCTTC
CDR3aa: CASGTSAYNEQFF

d_gene: NA
abundance: once
v_gene: TRBV18
j_gene: TRBJ2-2
CDR3nt: TGTGCCAGCTCATCCCTTCGGACCGCCTTCACCGGGGAGCTGTTTTTT
CDR3aa: CASSSLRTAFTGELFF

d_gene: TRBD2
abundance: NA
v_gene: TRBV5-4
j_gene: TRBJ2-2
CDR3nt: TGTGCCAGCAGCCCACCGCTAGCGGGAGGGGGAAACACCGGGGAGCTGTTTTTT
CDR3aa: CASSPPLAGGGNTGELFF

d_gene: TRBD2
abundance: NA
v_gene: TRBV5-8
j_gene: TRBJ2-1
CDR3nt: TGTGCCAGCAGTAACCTAGCGGGATTTGAATATGAGCAGTTCTTC
CDR3aa: CASSNLAGFEYEQFF

d_gene: TRBD2
abundance: few
v_gene: TRBV5-4
j_gene: TRBJ2-7
CDR3nt: TGTGCCAGCAGCCCCGGGACTAGCCCCTACGAGCAGTACTTC
CDR3aa: CASSPGTSPYEQYF

d_gene: NA
abundance: NA
v_gene: TRBV7-2
j_gene: TRBJ2-2
CDR3nt: TGTGCCAGCACCCACCGCCGTTTAACCGGGGAGCTGTTTTTT
CDR3aa: CASTHRRLTGELFF

d_gene: TRBD2
abundance: NA
v_gene: TRBV4-1
j_gene: TRBJ2-3
CDR3nt: TGCGCCAGCAGCCGACTAGCGGTTTTCACAGATACGCAGTATTTT
CDR3aa: CASSRLAVFTDTQYF

d_gene: NA
abundance: NA
v_gene: TRBV11-2
j_gene: TRBJ2-7
CDR3nt: TGTGCCAGCAGCTTACCACGGTCCAGGCCGCTAGGTGAGTACTTC
CDR3aa: CASSLPRSRPLGEYF

d_gene: NA
abundance: NA
v_gene: TRBV11-2
j_gene: TRBJ2-2
CDR3nt: TGTGCCAGCACCCCTAAAAGAGGGAGCTGGAACGGGGAGCTGTTTTTT
CDR3aa: CASTPKRGSWNGELFF

d_gene: NA
abundance: NA
v_gene: TRBV9
j_gene: TRBJ1-1
CDR3nt: TGTGCCAGCAGCGTAGGTCTCGCAGGGGCGAACACTGAAGCTTTCTTT
CDR3aa: CASSVGLAGANTEAFF

d_gene: NA
abundance: NA
v_gene: TRBV5-5
j_gene: TRBJ2-7
CDR3nt: TGTGCCAGCAGCGCAAGACATACCGACGAGCAGTACTTC
CDR3aa: CASSARHTDEQYF

d_gene: TRBD1
abundance: NA
v_gene: TRBV9
j_gene: TRBJ2-1
CDR3nt: TGTGCCAGCAGCCACGGACAGGGCCTATGGGCCTACAATGAGCAGTTCTTC
CDR3aa: CASSHGQGLWAYNEQFF

d_gene: TRBD1
abundance: NA
v_gene: TRBV2
j_gene: TRBJ1-5
CDR3nt: TGTGCCAGCAGTGGGACAGGGGATTTTAGCAATCAGCCCCAGCATTTT
CDR3aa: CASSGTGDFSNQPQHF

d_gene: TRBD1
abundance: NA
v_gene: TRBV9
j_gene: TRBJ1-1
CDR3nt: TGTGCCAGCAGCGTAGTTGGGACAGGGTTGGTGGGGACTGAAGCTTTCTTT
CDR3aa: CASSVVGTGLVGTEAFF

d_gene: NA
abundance: once
v_gene: TRBV15
j_gene: TRBJ1-2
CDR3nt: TGTGCCACCAGCAGGGGGCGCCTGAGCTATGGCTACACCTTC
CDR3aa: CATSRGRLSYGYTF

d_gene: TRBD2
abundance: NA
v_gene: TRBV4-2
j_gene: TRBJ2-1
CDR3nt: TGTGCCAGCAGCGCTCGAACTCAACTAGCGGGAGTTGTTGAGCAGTTCTTC
CDR3aa: CASSARTQLAGVVEQFF

d_gene: NA
abundance: NA
v_gene: TRBV7-9
j_gene: TRBJ2-1
CDR3nt: TGTGCCAGCAGCTTCGGGACTCGGGGTGGGGTTGAGCAGTTCTTC
CDR3aa: CASSFGTRGGVEQFF

d_gene: NA
abundance: NA
v_gene: TRBV6-5
j_gene: TRBJ2-7
CDR3nt: TGTGCCAGCAGTCGTACCTCGGGGTACGAGCAGTACTTC
CDR3aa: CASSRTSGYEQYF

d_gene: NA
abundance: once
v_gene: TRBV7-9
j_gene: TRBJ2-3
CDR3nt: TGTGCCAGCAGCTCAACACATACGCAGTATTTT
CDR3aa: CASSSTHTQYF

d_gene: TRBD1
abundance: NA
v_gene: TRBV19
j_gene: TRBJ1-5
CDR3nt: TGTGCCAGTAGTATTATGACAGGGGATCAGCCCCAGCATTTT
CDR3aa: CASSIMTGDQPQHF

d_gene: TRBD2
abundance: NA
v_gene: TRBV7-2
j_gene: TRBJ2-5
CDR3nt: TGTGCCAGCAGCTTAGTAACACTAGCGGGAGCCACCCAGTACTTC
CDR3aa: CASSLVTLAGATQYF

d_gene: TRBD2
abundance: NA
v_gene: TRBV19
j_gene: TRBJ2-1
CDR3nt: TGTGCCAGTAGAAGCGGGAGGTTGATGAATGAGCAGTTCTTC
CDR3aa: CASRSGRLMNEQFF

d_gene: NA
abundance: NA
v_gene: TRBV30
j_gene: TRBJ1-5
CDR3nt: TGTGCCTGGAGTGTACGTCAAAGGGTATATAGCAATCAGCCCCAGCATTTT
CDR3aa: CAWSVRQRVYSNQPQHF

d_gene: TRBD2
abundance: NA
v_gene: TRBV30
j_gene: TRBJ2-1
CDR3nt: TGTGCATTAGGGACTAGCGGTCGCGAGCAGTTCTTC
CDR3aa: CALGTSGREQFF

d_gene: TRBD2
abundance: NA
v_gene: TRBV7-6
j_gene: TRBJ2-1
CDR3nt: TGTGCCAGCAGCTTAGTCGAAATAGCGGGTGAGCAGTTCTTC
CDR3aa: CASSLVEIAGEQFF